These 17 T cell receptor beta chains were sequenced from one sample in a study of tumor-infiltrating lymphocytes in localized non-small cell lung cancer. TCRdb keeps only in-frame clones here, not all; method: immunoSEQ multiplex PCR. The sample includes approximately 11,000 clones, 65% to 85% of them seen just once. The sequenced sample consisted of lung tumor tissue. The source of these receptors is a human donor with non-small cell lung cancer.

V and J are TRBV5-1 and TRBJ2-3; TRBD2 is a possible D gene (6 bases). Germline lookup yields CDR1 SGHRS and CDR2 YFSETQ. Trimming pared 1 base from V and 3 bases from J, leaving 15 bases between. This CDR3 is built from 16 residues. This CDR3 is CASSLRKDGLTDTQYF. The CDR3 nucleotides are TGCGCCAGCAGCTTGAGGAAGGACGGACTAACAGATACGCAGTATTTT.

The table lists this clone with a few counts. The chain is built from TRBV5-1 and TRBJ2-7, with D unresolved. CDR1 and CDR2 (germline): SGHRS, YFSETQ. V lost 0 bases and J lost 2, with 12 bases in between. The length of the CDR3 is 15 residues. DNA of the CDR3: TGCGCCAGCAGCTTGGAAGTCTACCACCCCTACGAGCAGTACTTC. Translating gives CASSLEVYHPYEQYF.

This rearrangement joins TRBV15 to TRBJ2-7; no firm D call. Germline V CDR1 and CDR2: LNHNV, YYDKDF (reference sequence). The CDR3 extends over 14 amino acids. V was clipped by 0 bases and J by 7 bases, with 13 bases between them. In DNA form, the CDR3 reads TGTGCCACCAGCAGAGATTTTTTTCCAACTGAGCAGTACTTC. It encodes CATSRDFFPTEQYF.

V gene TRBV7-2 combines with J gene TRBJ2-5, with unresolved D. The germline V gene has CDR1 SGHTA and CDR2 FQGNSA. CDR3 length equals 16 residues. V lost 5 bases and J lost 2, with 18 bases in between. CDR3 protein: CASSPQVGRNQETQYF. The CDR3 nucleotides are TGTGCCAGCAGCCCTCAAGTGGGCCGGAATCAAGAGACCCAGTACTTC. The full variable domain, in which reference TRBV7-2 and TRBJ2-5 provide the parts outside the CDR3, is GAGVSQSPSNKVTEKGKDVELRCDPISGHTALYWYRQSLGQGLEFLIYFQGNSAPDKSGLPSDRFSAERTGGSVSTLTIQRTQQEDSAVYLCASSPQVGRNQETQYFGPGTRLLVL.

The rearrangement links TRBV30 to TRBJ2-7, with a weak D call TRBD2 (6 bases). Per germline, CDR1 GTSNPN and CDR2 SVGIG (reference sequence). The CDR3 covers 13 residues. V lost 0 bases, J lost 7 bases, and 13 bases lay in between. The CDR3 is CAWSVGAGGEQYF. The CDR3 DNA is TGTGCCTGGAGTGTTGGAGCGGGTGGGGAGCAGTACTTC.

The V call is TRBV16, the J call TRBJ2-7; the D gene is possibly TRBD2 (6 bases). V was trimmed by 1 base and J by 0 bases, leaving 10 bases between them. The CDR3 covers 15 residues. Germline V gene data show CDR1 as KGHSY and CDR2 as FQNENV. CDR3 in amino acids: CASSQWSGDSYEQYF. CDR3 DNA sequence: TGTGCCAGCAGCCAATGGTCGGGGGACTCCTACGAGCAGTACTTC.

CDR3 nucleotides: TGTGCCAGCAGTTACGGCCATACCTACGAGCAGTACTTC. Amino acid sequence: CASSYGHTYEQYF. The chain couples TRBV6-5 to TRBJ2-7; unclear D gene. CDR1 is MNHEY and CDR2 is SVGAGI in the germline V gene. V lost 2 bases and J 2 bases, leaving 7 bases between the germline ends. The CDR3 spans 13 residues.

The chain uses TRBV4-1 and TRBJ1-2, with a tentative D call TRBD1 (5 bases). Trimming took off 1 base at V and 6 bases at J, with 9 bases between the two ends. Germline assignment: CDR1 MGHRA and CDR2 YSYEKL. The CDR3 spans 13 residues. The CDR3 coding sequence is TGCGCCAGCAGCCAAGGGACGGGGGATGGCTACACCTTC. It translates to CASSQGTGDGYTF.

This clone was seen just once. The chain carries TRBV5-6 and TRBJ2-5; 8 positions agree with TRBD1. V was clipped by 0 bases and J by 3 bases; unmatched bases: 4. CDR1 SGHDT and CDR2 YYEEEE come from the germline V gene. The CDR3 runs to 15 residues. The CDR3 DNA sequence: TGTGCCAGCAGCTTGGCCCGGACAGGGAAAGAGACCCAGTACTTC. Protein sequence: CASSLARTGKETQYF. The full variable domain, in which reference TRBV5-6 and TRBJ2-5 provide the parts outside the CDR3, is DAGVTQSPTHLIKTRGQQVTLRCSPKSGHDTVSWYQQALGQGPQFIFQYYEEEERQRGNFPDRFSGHQFPNYSSELNVNALLLGDSALYLCASSLARTGKETQYFGPGTRLLVL.

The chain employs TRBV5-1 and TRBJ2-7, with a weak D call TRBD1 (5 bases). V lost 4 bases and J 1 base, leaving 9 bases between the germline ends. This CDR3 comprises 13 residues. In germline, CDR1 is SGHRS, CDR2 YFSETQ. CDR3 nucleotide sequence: TGCGCCAGCAGCGAGACAGTTTCCTACGAGCAGTACTTC. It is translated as CASSETVSYEQYF.

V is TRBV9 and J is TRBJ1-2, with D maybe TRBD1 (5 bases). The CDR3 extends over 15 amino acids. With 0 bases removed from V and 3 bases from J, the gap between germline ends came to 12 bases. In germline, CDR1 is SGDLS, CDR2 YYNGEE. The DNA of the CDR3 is TGTGCCAGCAGCGTAGGGGGTAGGGGCGACTATGGCTACACCTTC. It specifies CASSVGGRGDYGYTF.

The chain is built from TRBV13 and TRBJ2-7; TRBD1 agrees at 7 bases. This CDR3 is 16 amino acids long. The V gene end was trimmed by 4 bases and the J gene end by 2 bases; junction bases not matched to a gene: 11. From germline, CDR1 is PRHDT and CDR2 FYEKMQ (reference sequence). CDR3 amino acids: CASSSSRGQRPYEQYF. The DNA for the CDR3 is TGTGCCAGCAGCTCCTCCAGGGGACAGCGGCCCTACGAGCAGTACTTC.

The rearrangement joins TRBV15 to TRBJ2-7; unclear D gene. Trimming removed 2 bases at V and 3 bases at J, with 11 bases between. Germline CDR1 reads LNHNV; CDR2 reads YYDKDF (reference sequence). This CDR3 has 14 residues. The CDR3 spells CATSRRNTFYEQYF. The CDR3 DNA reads TGTGCCACCAGCAGAAGGAACACCTTCTACGAGCAGTACTTC.

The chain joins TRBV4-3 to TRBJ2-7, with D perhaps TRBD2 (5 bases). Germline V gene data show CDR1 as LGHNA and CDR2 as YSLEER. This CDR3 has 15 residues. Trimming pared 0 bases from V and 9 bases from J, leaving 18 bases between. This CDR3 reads CASSQEIKDSIGQYF. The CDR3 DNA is TGCGCCAGCAGCCAAGAAATAAAGGACTCCATCGGGCAGTACTTC.

CDR3 DNA: TGTGCCAGCAGCCAAGATGGCGTGGGGGGGCCCTACAATGAGCAGTTCTTC. It specifies CASSQDGVGGPYNEQFF. The gene calls are TRBV4-2 and TRBJ2-1; maybe TRBD2 (7 bases). CDR1 LGHNA and CDR2 YNFKEQ come from the germline V gene. The length of the CDR3 is 17 residues. V lost 0 bases, J lost 2 bases, and 14 bases lay in between.

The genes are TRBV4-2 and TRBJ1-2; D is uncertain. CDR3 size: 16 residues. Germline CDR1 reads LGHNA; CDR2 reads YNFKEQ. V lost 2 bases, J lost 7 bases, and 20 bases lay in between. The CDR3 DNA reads TGTGCCAGCAGCCAATCACCGGGCCCCAGGCGCGGTGGCTACACCTTC. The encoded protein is CASSQSPGPRRGGYTF.

The CDR3, as DNA: TGTGCCAGCAGGGGACTAGCGGCTCAAGAGACCCAGTACTTC. Amino acids: CASRGLAAQETQYF. The chain has TRBV7-2 and TRBJ2-5; 11 positions agree with TRBD2. This CDR3 has 14 residues. Germline trimming cut 6 bases from V and 2 bases from J; bases unmatched to any gene: 2. Germline CDR1 SGHTA, CDR2 FQGNSA.